This TCR beta chain originates from a study of T cell responses to AZD1222 COVID-19 vaccine. Whole-study results and caveats: Two AZD1222 administrations were followed by greater Spike-specific TCR breadth and depth. None of the repertoires were sampled until the peak T cell response had passed. The reported proportion of spike-specific TCRs targeting unmutated variant regions was nearly half.

Germline CDR1 is ENHRY and CDR2 is SYGVKD. This CDR3 has 15 amino acids. V lost 4 bases, J lost 3 bases, and 7 bases stayed unmatched. This clone was observed once. The antigen is unknown. This table comes from immunoSEQ multiplex PCR, and its TCRdb copy is limited to in-frame clones, with some not included. The sample includes 90,000 to 150,000 clones, roughly 86% of them seen just once. The sample in question was peripheral blood, obtained 28 days after the second AZD1222 dose. This chain uses TRBV10-3 with TRBJ2-7; TRBD1 aligns across 9 bases. The receptor comes from an adult who received the AZD1222 COVID-19 vaccine. CDR3 region: CAISGGTGKHYEQYF. DNA of the CDR3: TGTGCCATCAGTGGTGGGACAGGGAAGCACTACGAGCAGTACTTC.